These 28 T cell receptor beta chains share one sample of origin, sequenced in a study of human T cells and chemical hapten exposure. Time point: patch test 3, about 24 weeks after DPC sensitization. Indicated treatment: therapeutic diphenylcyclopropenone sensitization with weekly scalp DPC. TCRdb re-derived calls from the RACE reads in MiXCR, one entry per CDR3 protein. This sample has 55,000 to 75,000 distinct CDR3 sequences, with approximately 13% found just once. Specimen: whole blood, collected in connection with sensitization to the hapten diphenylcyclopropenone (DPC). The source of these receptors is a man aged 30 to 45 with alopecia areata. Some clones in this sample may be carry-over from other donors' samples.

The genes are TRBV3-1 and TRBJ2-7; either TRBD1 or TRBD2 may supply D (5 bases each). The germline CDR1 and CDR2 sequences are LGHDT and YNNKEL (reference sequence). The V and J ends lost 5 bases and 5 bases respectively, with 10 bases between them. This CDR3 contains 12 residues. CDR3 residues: CASSKLGDEQYF. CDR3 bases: TGTGCCAGCAGCAAACTAGGGGACGAGCAGTACTTC.

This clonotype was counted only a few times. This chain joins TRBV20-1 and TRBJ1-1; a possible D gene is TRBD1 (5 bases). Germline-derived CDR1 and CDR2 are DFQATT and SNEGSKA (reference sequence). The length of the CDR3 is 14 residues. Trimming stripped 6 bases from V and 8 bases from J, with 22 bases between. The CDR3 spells CSAPPGPIPGEAFF. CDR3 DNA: TGCAGTGCCCCCCCCGGGCCTATTCCAGGGGAAGCTTTCTTT.

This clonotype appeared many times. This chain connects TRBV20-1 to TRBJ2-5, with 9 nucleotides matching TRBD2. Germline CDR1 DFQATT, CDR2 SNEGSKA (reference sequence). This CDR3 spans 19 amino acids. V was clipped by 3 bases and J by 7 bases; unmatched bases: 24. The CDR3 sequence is CSARPPFGSGGLRLGTQYF. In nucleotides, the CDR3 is TGCAGTGCTAGGCCCCCTTTTGGTAGCGGGGGACTAAGATTGGGGACCCAGTACTTC.

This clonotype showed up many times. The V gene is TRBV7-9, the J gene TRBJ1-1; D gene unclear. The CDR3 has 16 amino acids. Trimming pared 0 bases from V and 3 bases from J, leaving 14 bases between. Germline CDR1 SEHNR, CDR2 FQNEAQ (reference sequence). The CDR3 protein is CASSLALAGVYTEAFF. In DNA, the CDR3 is TGTGCCAGCAGCTTAGCGCTTGCGGGCGTATACACTGAAGCTTTCTTT.

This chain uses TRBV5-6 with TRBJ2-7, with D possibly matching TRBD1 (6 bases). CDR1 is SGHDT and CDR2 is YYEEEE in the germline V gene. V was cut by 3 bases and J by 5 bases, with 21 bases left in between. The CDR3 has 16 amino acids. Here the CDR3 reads CASSSGPGWGQDEQYF. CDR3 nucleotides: TGTGCCAGCAGCTCCGGCCCGGGGTGGGGGCAGGACGAGCAGTACTTC.

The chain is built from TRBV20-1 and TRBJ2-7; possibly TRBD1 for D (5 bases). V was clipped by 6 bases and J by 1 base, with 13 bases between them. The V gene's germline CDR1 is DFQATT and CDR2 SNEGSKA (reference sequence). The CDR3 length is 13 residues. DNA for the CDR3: TGCAGTGCCGGAAAGGGGTTTTCCTACGAGCAGTACTTC. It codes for CSAGKGFSYEQYF.

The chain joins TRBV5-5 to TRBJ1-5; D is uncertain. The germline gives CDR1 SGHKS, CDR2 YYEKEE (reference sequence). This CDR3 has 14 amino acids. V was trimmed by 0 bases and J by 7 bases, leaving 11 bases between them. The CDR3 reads CASSLAGVEQPQHF. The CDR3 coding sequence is TGTGCCAGCAGCTTGGCCGGGGTAGAGCAGCCCCAGCATTTT.

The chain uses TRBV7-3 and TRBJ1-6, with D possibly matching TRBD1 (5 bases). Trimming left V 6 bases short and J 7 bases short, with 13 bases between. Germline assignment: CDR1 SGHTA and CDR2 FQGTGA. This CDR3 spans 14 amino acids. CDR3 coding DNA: TGTGCCAGCAGTCAGGGACGGAGAAATTCACCCCTCCACTTT. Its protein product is CASSQGRRNSPLHF. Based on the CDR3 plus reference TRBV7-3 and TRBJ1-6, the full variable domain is GAGVSQTPSNKVTEKGKYVELRCDPISGHTALYWYRQSLGQGPEFLIYFQGTGAADDSGLPNDRFFAVRPEGSVSTLKIQRTERGDSAVYLCASSQGRRNSPLHFGNGTRLTVT.

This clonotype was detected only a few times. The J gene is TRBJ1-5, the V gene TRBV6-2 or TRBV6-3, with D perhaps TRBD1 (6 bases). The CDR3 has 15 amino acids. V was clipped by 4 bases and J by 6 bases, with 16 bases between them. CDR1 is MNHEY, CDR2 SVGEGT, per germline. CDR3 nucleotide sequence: TGTGCCAGCAGTTCGCCAAACAGGGTGACTCAGCCCCAGCATTTT. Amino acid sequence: CASSSPNRVTQPQHF.

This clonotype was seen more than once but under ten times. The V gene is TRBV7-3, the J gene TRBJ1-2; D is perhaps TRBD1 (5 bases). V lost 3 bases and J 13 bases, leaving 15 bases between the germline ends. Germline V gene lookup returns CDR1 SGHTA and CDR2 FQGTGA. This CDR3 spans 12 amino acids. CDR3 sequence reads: CASSLGEFKLTF. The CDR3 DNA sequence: TGTGCCAGCAGCTTGGGGGAGTTCAAGCTCACCTTC.

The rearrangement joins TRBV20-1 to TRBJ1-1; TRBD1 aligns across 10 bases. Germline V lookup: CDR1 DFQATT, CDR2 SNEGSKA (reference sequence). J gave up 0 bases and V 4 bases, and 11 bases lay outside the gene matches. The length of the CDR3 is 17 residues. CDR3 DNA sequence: TGCAGTGCTACCGGAGACAGGGGGCCGGAGCTGAACACTGAAGCTTTCTTT. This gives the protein CSATGDRGPELNTEAFF.

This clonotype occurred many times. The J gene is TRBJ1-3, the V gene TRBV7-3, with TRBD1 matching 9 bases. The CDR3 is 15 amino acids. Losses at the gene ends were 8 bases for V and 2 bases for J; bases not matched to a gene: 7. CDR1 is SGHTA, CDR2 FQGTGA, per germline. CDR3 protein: CASGIQGAPGNTIYF. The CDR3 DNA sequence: TGTGCCAGCGGAATACAGGGGGCTCCTGGAAACACCATATATTTT.

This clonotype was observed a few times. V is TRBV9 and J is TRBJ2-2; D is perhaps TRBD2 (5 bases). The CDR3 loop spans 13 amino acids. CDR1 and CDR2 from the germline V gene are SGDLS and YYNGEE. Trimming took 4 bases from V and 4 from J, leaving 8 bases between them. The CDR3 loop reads CASSREGTGELFF. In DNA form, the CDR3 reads TGTGCCAGCAGCCGTGAGGGCACCGGGGAGCTGTTTTTT.

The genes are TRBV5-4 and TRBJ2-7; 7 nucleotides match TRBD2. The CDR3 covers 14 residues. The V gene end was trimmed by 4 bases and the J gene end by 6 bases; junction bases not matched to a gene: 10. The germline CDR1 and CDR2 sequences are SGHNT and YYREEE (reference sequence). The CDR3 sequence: CASSREGSPTEQYF. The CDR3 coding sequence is TGTGCCAGCAGCAGGGAGGGTTCTCCAACCGAGCAGTACTTC.

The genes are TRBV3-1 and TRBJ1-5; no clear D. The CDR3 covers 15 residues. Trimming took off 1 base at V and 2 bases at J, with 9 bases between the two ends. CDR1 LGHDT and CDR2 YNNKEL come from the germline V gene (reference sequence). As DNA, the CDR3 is TGTGCCAGCAGCCAAGGGTTCGGGCGCAATCAGCCCCAGCATTTT. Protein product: CASSQGFGRNQPQHF. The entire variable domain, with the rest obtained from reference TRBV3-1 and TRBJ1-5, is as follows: DTAVSQTPKYLVTQMGNDKSIKCEQNLGHDTMYWYKQDSKKFLKIMFSYNNKELIINETVPNRFSPKSPDKAHLNLHINSLELGDSAVYFCASSQGFGRNQPQHFGDGTRLSIL.

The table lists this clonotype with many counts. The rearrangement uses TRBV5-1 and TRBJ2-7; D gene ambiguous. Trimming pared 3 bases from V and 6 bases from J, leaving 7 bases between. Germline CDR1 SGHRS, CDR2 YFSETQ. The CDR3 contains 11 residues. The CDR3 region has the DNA TGCGCCAGCAGCTGGGCAACCGAGCAGTACTTC. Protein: CASSWATEQYF. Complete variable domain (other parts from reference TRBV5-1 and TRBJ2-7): KAGVTQTPRYLIKTRGQQVTLSCSPISGHRSVSWYQQTPGQGLQFLFEYFSETQRNKGNFPGRFSGRQFSNSRSEMNVSTLELGDSALYLCASSWATEQYFGPGTRLTVT.

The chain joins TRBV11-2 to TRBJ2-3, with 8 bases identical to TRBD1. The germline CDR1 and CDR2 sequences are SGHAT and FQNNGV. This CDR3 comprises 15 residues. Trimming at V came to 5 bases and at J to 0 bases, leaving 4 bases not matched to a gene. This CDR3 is CASSIRDRSTDTQYF. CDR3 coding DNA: TGTGCCAGCAGCATCCGGGACAGGAGCACAGATACGCAGTATTTT.

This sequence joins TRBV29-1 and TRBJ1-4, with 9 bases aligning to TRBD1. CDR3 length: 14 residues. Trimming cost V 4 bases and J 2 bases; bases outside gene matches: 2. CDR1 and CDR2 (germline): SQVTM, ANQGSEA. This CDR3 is CSVGTGDTNEKLFF. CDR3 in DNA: TGCAGCGTTGGGACAGGGGATACTAATGAAAAACTGTTTTTT.

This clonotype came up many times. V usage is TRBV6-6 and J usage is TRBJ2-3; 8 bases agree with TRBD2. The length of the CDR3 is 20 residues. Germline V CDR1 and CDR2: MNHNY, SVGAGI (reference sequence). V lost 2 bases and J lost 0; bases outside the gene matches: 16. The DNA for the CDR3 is TGTGCCAGCAGTTACCCGATAAGGAGCGGGGGTGCCAGTAGCACAGATACGCAGTATTTT. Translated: CASSYPIRSGGASSTDTQYF.

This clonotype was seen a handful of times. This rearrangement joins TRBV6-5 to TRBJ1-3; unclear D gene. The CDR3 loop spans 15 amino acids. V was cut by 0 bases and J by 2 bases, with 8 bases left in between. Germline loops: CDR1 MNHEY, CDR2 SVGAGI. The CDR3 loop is CASSYSTNTGNTIYF. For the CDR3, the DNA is TGTGCCAGCAGTTACTCGACAAATACTGGAAACACCATATATTTT.

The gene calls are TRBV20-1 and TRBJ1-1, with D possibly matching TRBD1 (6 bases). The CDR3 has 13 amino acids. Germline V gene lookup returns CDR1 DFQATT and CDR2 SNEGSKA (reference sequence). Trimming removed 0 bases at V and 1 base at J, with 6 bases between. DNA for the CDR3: TGCAGTGCTAGAGAAGGGGGGAACACTGAAGCTTTCTTT. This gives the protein CSAREGGNTEAFF.

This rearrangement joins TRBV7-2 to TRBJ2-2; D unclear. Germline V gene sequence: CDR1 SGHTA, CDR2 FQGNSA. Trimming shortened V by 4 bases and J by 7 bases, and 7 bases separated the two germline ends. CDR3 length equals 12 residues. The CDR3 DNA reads TGTGCCAGCAGCTCCAGATACGGGGAGCTGTTTTTT. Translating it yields CASSSRYGELFF.

CDR3 loop: CASSEARGTEAFF. The CDR3, as DNA: TGTGCCAGCAGTGAGGCCAGGGGAACTGAAGCTTTCTTT. The V and J genes are TRBV6-4 and TRBJ1-1, with D possibly TRBD1 on 6 matching bases. V was trimmed by 3 bases and J by 5 bases, leaving 10 bases between them. Germline V lookup: CDR1 MRHNA, CDR2 SNTAGT. The CDR3 runs to 13 residues.

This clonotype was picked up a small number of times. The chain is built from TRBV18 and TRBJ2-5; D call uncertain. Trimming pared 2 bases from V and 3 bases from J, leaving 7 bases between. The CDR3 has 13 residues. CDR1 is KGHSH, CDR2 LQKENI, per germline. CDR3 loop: CASSPRQEETQYF. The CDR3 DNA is TGTGCCAGCTCACCAAGGCAGGAAGAGACCCAGTACTTC.

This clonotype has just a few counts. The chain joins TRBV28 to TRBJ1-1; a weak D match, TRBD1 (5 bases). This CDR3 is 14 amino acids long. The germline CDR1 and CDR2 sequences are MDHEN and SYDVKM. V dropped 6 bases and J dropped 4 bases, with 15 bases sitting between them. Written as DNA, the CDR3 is TGTGCCAGCAGCCCCGGGGGGAGGGTCACTGAAGCTTTCTTT. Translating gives CASSPGGRVTEAFF.

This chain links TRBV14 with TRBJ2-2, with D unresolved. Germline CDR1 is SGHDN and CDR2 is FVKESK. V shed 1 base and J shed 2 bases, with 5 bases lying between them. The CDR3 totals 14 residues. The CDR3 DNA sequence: TGTGCCAGCAGCCAAGGCACCAACACCGGGGAGCTGTTTTTT. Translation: CASSQGTNTGELFF.

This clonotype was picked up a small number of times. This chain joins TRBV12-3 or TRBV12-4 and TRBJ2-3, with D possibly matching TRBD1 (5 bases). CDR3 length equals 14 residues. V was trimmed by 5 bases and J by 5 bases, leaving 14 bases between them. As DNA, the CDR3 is TGTGCCAGCAGTCCACGGACAATTGTAGATACGCAGTATTTT. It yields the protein CASSPRTIVDTQYF.

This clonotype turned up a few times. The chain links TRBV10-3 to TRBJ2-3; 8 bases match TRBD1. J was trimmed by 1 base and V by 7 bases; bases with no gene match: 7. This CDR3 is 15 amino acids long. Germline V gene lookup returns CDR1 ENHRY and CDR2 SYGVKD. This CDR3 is CAINPGQAGTDTQYF. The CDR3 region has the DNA TGTGCCATCAACCCGGGACAGGCGGGCACAGATACGCAGTATTTT.